This T cell receptor beta chain comes out of a study of response to subunit inactivated influenza vaccine. Study-level results: Authors suggested few new T cells are recruited by each seasonal influenza vaccination.

The germline V gene has CDR1 MNHEY and CDR2 SMNVEV (reference sequence). The CDR3 covers 16 residues. With V trimmed by 3 bases and J by 1 base, 4 bases remained unmatched. Via MiXCR, TCRdb re-called the RT-PCR reads, giving one row per CDR3 protein. There are 860,000 or so distinct CDR3 sequences in the sample; less than 25% occur only once, and 10% lies in the top ten. As for this clonotype: Its cognate antigen is unknown.

The TCR was taken from a man between 50 and 59 years old who received an inactivated influenza vaccine. This sample comprised PBMCs from blood, obtained around 5 days after vaccination. The J gene is TRBJ2-3, the V gene TRBV27, with 10 bases aligning to TRBD1. This CDR3 is CASSLHGTGGTDTQYF. DNA for the CDR3: TGTGCCAGCAGTTTGCACGGGACAGGGGGCACAGATACGCAGTATTTT.